The T cell receptor beta chain under discussion was sequenced for a study of blood T cell repertoires in COVID-19. Germline CDR1 and CDR2: MDHEN and SYDVKM. This CDR3 is 12 amino acids long. The V end was cut by 3 bases, the J end by 4 bases, with 6 bases between. This table comes from immunoSEQ multiplex PCR, and its TCRdb copy is limited to in-frame clones, with some not included. The table shows under 300,000 clones, with around nine tenths occurring only once. Sequencing was carried out using PBMCs or T cells enriched from blood (not recorded which). V is TRBV28 and J is TRBJ1-2; D gene uncertain. The sequence derives from a woman in her fifties or sixties who had recovered from COVID-19. CDR3 protein: CASSFRTYGYTF. The DNA of the CDR3 is TGTGCCAGCAGTTTCAGAACCTATGGCTACACCTTC.